The 27 T cell receptor beta chains below all came from one sample that was sequenced in a study of cytomegalovirus exposure and HLA in healthy donors. This table comes from immunoSEQ multiplex PCR, and its TCRdb copy is limited to in-frame clones, with some not included. The sample includes 140,000 to 150,000 clones, roughly nine tenths of them seen just once. Sequencing input: PBMCs. The receptor source for this set is a young man in good health and CMV-seronegative.

V is TRBV9 and J is TRBJ2-5, with 9 bases fitting TRBD2. The CDR3 has 15 residues. CDR1 and CDR2 (germline): SGDLS, YYNGEE. Germline trimming cut 3 bases from V and 4 bases from J; bases unmatched to any gene: 7. The CDR3 here is CASSEGGGGAETQYF. The DNA for the CDR3 is TGTGCCAGCAGCGAGGGAGGCGGGGGGGCAGAGACCCAGTACTTC.

The chain combines TRBV9 with TRBJ2-7; possible D gene TRBD1, 5 bases. V lost 3 bases, J lost 3 bases, and 13 bases lay in between. Per the germline V gene, CDR1 is SGDLS and CDR2 is YYNGEE. The CDR3 contains 14 residues. The CDR3 coding sequence is TGTGCCAGCAGCGGGAGACAGACGCTCTACGAGCAGTACGTC. This sequence encodes CASSGRQTLYEQYV.

This chain joins TRBV18 and TRBJ1-2, with D unresolved. V lost 0 bases, J lost 5 bases, and 7 bases lay in between. CDR1 is KGHSH and CDR2 is LQKENI in the germline V gene. This CDR3 is 13 amino acids long. The CDR3 DNA reads as TGTGCCAGCTCACCACCGTACAATTATGGCTACACCTTC. Amino acid sequence: CASSPPYNYGYTF.

This chain links TRBV27 with TRBJ1-1; no reliable D call. Between the trimmed V and J ends, which lost 4 bases and 0 bases, there was a span of 6 bases. The CDR3 consists of 13 residues. Germline values: CDR1 MNHEY, CDR2 SMNVEV (reference sequence). This CDR3 reads CASSSGMNTEAFF. CDR3 DNA: TGTGCCAGCAGTTCAGGCATGAACACTGAAGCTTTCTTT.

The chain employs TRBV6-5 and TRBJ1-1; tentative D call: TRBD1 (5 bases). This CDR3 is built from 12 residues. From germline, CDR1 is MNHEY and CDR2 SVGAGI. V gave up 7 bases and J gave up 4 bases, with 10 bases separating them. CDR3 sequence reads: CASTGPGTEAFF. CDR3 sequence (DNA): TGTGCCAGCACAGGGCCGGGCACTGAAGCTTTCTTT.

J is TRBJ2-3 and V is TRBV9, with 7 bases matching TRBD1. Germline V gene data show CDR1 as SGDLS and CDR2 as YYNGEE. The CDR3 sequence is 13 residues long. The trim removed 3 bases at V and 5 bases at J, leaving 3 bases unmatched. The CDR3 is CASSGNRGDTQYF. The CDR3 region has the DNA TGTGCCAGCAGCGGAAACAGGGGAGATACGCAGTATTTT.

This clone has only a few counts. This chain joins TRBV5-1 and TRBJ1-2; 8 bases are a match to TRBD1. V was pared by 1 base and J by 4 bases, with 6 bases of the junction left unmatched. The length of the CDR3 is 15 residues. CDR1 and CDR2 from the germline V gene are SGHRS and YFSETQ. The CDR3 loop reads CASSLSAQGAYGYTF. In DNA, the CDR3 is TGCGCCAGCAGCTTGTCGGCGCAGGGGGCCTATGGCTACACCTTC.

The V call is TRBV30, the J call TRBJ1-2; D might be TRBD1 (5 bases). CDR3 size: 15 residues. V gave up 5 bases and J gave up 0 bases, with 16 bases separating them. Germline loops: CDR1 GTSNPN, CDR2 SVGIG (reference sequence). The DNA of the CDR3 is TGTGCCTGGCAAACCAGGGTAACCTCTAACTATGGCTACACCTTC. Its translation is CAWQTRVTSNYGYTF.

The rearrangement joins TRBV5-4 to TRBJ2-7, with D maybe TRBD1 (6 bases). The CDR3 has 16 residues. Looked up from germline, CDR1 is SGHNT and CDR2 is YYREEE (reference sequence). The V end was cut by 4 bases, the J end by 0 bases, with 17 bases between. This CDR3 reads CASSPTPGQSSYEQYF. The CDR3 DNA sequence: TGTGCCAGCAGCCCAACCCCCGGACAGAGCTCCTACGAGCAGTACTTC.

This chain joins TRBV27 and TRBJ1-5; 9 bases are shared with TRBD1. CDR1 is MNHEY and CDR2 is SMNVEV in the germline V gene (reference sequence). The CDR3 is 15 amino acids. The V gene end was trimmed by 5 bases and the J gene end by 2 bases; junction bases not matched to a gene: 4. The CDR3 DNA is TGTGCCAGCAGTACAAGGACAGGGGGCAATCAGCCCCAGCATTTT. It encodes CASSTRTGGNQPQHF.

This clone appeared a single time. The rearrangement links TRBV2 to TRBJ1-5, with TRBD1 as a possible D gene (6 bases). The CDR3 consists of 14 residues. Germline V gene sequence: CDR1 SNHLY, CDR2 FYNNEI. V lost 6 bases and J lost 4, with 13 bases in between. The CDR3 here is CASRKGGANQPQHF. CDR3 DNA: TGTGCCAGCAGGAAAGGGGGGGCTAATCAGCCCCAGCATTTT.

This clone appeared once. The chain uses TRBV19 and TRBJ1-1; D is unresolved. Trimming cost V 0 bases and J 1 base, with 12 bases left between them. Germline CDR1 is LNHDA and CDR2 is SQIVND (reference sequence). This CDR3 has 16 amino acids. The chain's CDR3 is CASSIDPYYPNTEAFF. The CDR3 coding sequence is TGTGCCAGTAGTATAGATCCCTATTACCCGAACACTGAAGCTTTCTTT.

The chain has TRBV7-6 and TRBJ1-1; D is uncertain. V lost 1 base to trimming and J lost 1 base, with 10 bases between them. The CDR3 sequence is 15 residues long. Germline loops: CDR1 SGHVS, CDR2 FNYEAQ. In DNA form, the CDR3 reads TGTGCCAGCAGCTTAGGTCGACTCTCGAACACTGAAGCTTTCTTT. Encoded protein: CASSLGRLSNTEAFF.

V usage is TRBV9 and J usage is TRBJ1-2, with D possibly TRBD1 on 5 matching bases. The CDR3 is 15 amino acids. V was clipped by 4 bases and J by 3 bases, with 16 bases between them. The germline gives CDR1 SGDLS, CDR2 YYNGEE. CDR3 region: CASSKKGIPDYGYTF. The DNA of the CDR3 is TGTGCCAGCAGCAAGAAGGGGATCCCCGACTATGGCTACACCTTC. Together with reference TRBV9 and TRBJ1-2, the CDR3 gives the full variable domain: DSGVTQTPKHLITATGQRVTLRCSPRSGDLSVYWYQQSLDQGLQFLIQYYNGEERAKGNILERFSAQQFPDLHSELNLSSLELGDSALYFCASSKKGIPDYGYTFGSGTRLTVV.

J is TRBJ2-5 and V is TRBV4-2; D is undetermined. Trimming cost V 0 bases and J 3 bases, with 8 bases left between them. Looked up from germline, CDR1 is LGHNA and CDR2 is YNFKEQ. This CDR3 region has 14 residues. In DNA form, the CDR3 reads TGTGCCAGCAGCCAAGAGGGCAGAAAAGAGACCCAGTACTTC. It codes for CASSQEGRKETQYF.

The rearrangement joins TRBV6-1 to TRBJ2-7, with D possibly matching TRBD2 (6 bases). The CDR3 has 14 residues. Trimming removed 3 bases at V and 3 bases at J, with 12 bases between. Germline lookup yields CDR1 MNHNS and CDR2 SASEGT. CDR3 nucleotide sequence: TGTGCCAGCAGTGATCAGGGAGGATACTACGAGCAGTACTTC. It yields the protein CASSDQGGYYEQYF.

The chain employs TRBV6-5 and TRBJ1-5; D unresolved. This CDR3 has 13 residues. Germline V gene lookup returns CDR1 MNHEY and CDR2 SVGAGI. V lost 8 bases and J 0 bases, leaving 8 bases between the germline ends. CDR3 nucleotide sequence: TGTGCCAGCGGCGGCCTTAGCAATCAGCCCCAGCATTTT. Residues: CASGGLSNQPQHF.

V is TRBV6-1 and J is TRBJ2-1; 8 bases agree with TRBD1. The germline V gene has CDR1 MNHNS and CDR2 SASEGT. The length of the CDR3 is 15 residues. After removal of 6 bases from V and 3 bases from J, the junction contained 7 bases not matched to a gene. The CDR3 DNA reads as TGTGCCAGCAGAAGTCCAGGGGGCGGCTACAATGAGCAGTTCTTC. Translated: CASRSPGGGYNEQFF.

The chain uses TRBV5-1 and TRBJ1-6; D perhaps matches TRBD1 (6 bases). The V gene's germline CDR1 is SGHRS and CDR2 YFSETQ. V dropped 4 bases and J dropped 9 bases, with 17 bases sitting between them. This CDR3 is built from 15 residues. The CDR3 spells CASSHETGNRSPLHF. In DNA form, the CDR3 reads TGCGCCAGCAGCCACGAAACAGGGAACCGTTCACCCCTCCACTTT.

The chain has TRBV5-1 and TRBJ1-1, with a tentative D call TRBD1 (5 bases). The V gene's germline CDR1 is SGHRS and CDR2 YFSETQ. Deletions cut 5 bases from V and 2 bases from J, with 16 bases between. This CDR3 has 15 residues. CDR3 protein: CASRPLPGLNTEAFF. The CDR3 DNA reads TGCGCCAGCAGACCCCTCCCGGGACTTAACACTGAAGCTTTCTTT.

This chain connects TRBV27 to TRBJ2-7, with D possibly TRBD2 on 5 matching bases. Deletions cut 5 bases from V and 2 bases from J, with 16 bases between. Per germline, CDR1 MNHEY and CDR2 SMNVEV (reference sequence). The CDR3 consists of 15 residues. The CDR3 is CASSTRDEGTYEQYF. In DNA, the CDR3 is TGTGCCAGCAGTACCCGGGATGAAGGGACCTACGAGCAGTACTTC.

This chain links TRBV19 with TRBJ1-1; D gene uncertain. The CDR3 consists of 16 residues. Germline V lookup: CDR1 LNHDA, CDR2 SQIVND (reference sequence). With 5 bases removed from V and 0 bases from J, the gap between germline ends came to 16 bases. The CDR3 coding sequence is TGTGCCAGTAGTGCTCGGCAGGTTAATCTGAACACTGAAGCTTTCTTT. Translated: CASSARQVNLNTEAFF.

The genes are TRBV19 and TRBJ2-7; 7 bases are a match to TRBD1. Germline V gene sequence: CDR1 LNHDA, CDR2 SQIVND (reference sequence). The junction had 6 bases not matched to a gene; V was cut back by 2 bases and J by 8 bases. The CDR3 covers 13 residues. The CDR3 is CASSISMGQKQYV. The CDR3 DNA reads TGTGCCAGTAGTATATCTATGGGACAGAAGCAGTACGTC.

In its sample, this clone was seen once. The rearrangement uses TRBV2 and TRBJ2-7, with D maybe TRBD1 (6 bases). This CDR3 is built from 13 residues. From germline, CDR1 is SNHLY and CDR2 FYNNEI. V was cut by 3 bases and J by 4 bases, with 10 bases left in between. CDR3 DNA: TGTGCCAGCAGTGACGAGGACAGTTACGAGCAGTACGTC. Translating gives CASSDEDSYEQYV.

The chain uses TRBV4-1 and TRBJ2-5; maybe TRBD2 (5 bases). CDR1 is MGHRA and CDR2 is YSYEKL in the germline V gene. The CDR3 contains 16 residues. V dropped 0 bases and J dropped 5 bases, with 16 bases sitting between them. CDR3 sequence: CASSQEEGLRAETQYF. In nucleotides, the CDR3 is TGCGCCAGCAGCCAAGAGGAAGGACTCCGTGCTGAGACCCAGTACTTC.

In DNA form, the CDR3 reads TGTGCCAGCAGCCCTGGACAGGGGAACTATGGCTACACCTTC. Residues: CASSPGQGNYGYTF. This chain connects TRBV5-4 to TRBJ1-2, with TRBD1 matching over 9 bases. The CDR3 consists of 14 residues. V lost 4 bases and J lost 2; bases outside the gene matches: 3. Germline assignment: CDR1 SGHNT and CDR2 YYREEE (reference sequence).

The chain couples TRBV19 to TRBJ2-5; 7 bases are a match to TRBD2. This CDR3 region has 14 residues. Germline V CDR1 and CDR2: LNHDA, SQIVND (reference sequence). Trimming at V came to 7 bases and at J to 4 bases, leaving 9 bases not matched to a gene. The CDR3 sequence: CASTPGGGLETQYF. The DNA of the CDR3 is TGTGCCAGTACCCCGGGGGGAGGTCTAGAGACCCAGTACTTC.